This TCR beta chain is drawn from a study of blood T cells in healthy people across ages. Study-level findings and limits: It was not possible, with unsorted PBMCs, to conclusively compare naive and antigen-experienced cells.

With a J-beta primer mix and a sample-barcoded 5' primer, a second PCR ran about 7 to 12 cycles. Each cDNA was tagged by a template-switch adaptor containing 12 random nucleotides. TCRdb analysed the 5' RACE reads with MiXCR anew, one entry per CDR3 protein. This sample has some 930,000 distinct CDR3 sequences; roughly 29% occur once, and the top ten carry 9.5% to 13%. This clonotype was found many times. No antigen is known for it. This CDR3 is 14 amino acids long. Trimming took off 4 bases at V and 5 bases at J, with 14 bases between the two ends. Per the germline V gene, CDR1 is ENHRY and CDR2 is SYGVKD. The same specimen was also included in a second study, on T cells of mothers and their children. That work states: The M1S primer of the second PCR added sample barcodes and 2-4 random nucleotides. TCR recombination output is shaped by thymic selection similarly in related and unrelated pairs.

The genes are TRBV10-3 and TRBJ2-5; no definite D call. This receptor was taken from a woman aged 40 to 49 in good health. The sequenced sample consisted of blood. Written as DNA, the CDR3 is TGTGCCATCAGTGGTGGGCAGACCTCGGAGACCCAGTACTTC. It codes for CAISGGQTSETQYF.